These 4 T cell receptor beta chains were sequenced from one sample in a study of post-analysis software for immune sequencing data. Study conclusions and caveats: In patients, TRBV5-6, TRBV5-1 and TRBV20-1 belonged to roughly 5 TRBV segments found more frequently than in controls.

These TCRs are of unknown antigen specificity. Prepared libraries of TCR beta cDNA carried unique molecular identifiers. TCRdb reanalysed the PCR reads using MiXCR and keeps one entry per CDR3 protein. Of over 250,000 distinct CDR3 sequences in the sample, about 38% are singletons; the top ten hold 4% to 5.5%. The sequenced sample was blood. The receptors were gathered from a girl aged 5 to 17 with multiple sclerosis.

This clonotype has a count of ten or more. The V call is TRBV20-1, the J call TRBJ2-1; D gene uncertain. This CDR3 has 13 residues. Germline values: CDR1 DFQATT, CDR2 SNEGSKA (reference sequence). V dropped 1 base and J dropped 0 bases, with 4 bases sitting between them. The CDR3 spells CSARADSYNEQFF. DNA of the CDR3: TGCAGTGCTAGAGCGGACTCCTACAATGAGCAGTTCTTC.

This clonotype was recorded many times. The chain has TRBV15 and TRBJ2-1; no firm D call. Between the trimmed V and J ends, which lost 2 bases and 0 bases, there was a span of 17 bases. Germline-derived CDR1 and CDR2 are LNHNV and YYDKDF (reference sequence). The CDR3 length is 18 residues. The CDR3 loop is CATSRYRLALTSYNEQFF. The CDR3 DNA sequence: TGTGCCACCAGCAGATATAGACTTGCGCTCACCTCCTACAATGAGCAGTTCTTC.

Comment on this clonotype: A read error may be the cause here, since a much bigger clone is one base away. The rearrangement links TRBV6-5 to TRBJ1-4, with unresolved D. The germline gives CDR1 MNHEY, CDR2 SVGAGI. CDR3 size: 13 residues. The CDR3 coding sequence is TGTGCCAGCAGTGACTCCAGGAATGAAAAACGGTTTTTT. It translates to CASSDSRNEKRFF.

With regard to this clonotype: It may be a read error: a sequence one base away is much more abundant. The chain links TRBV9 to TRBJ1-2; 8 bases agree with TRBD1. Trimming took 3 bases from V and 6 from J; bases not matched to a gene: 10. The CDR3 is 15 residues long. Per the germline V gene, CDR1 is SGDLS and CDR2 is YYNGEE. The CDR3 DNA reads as TGTGCCAGCAGCGCGGACGGGACAGGCAGTCATGGCTACACCTTC. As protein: CASSADGTGSHGYTF.